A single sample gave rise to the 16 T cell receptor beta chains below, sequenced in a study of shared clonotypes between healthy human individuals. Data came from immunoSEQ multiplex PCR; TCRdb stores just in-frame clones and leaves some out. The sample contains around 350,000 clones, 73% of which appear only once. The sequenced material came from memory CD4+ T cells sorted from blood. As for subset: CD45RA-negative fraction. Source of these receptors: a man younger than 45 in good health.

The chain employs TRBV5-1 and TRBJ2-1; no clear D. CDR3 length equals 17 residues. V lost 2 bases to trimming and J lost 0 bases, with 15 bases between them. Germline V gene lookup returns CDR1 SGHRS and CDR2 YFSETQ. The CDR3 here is CASSFLHAASSYNEQFF. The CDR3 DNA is TGCGCCAGCAGCTTCTTACATGCGGCTAGCTCCTACAATGAGCAGTTCTTC.

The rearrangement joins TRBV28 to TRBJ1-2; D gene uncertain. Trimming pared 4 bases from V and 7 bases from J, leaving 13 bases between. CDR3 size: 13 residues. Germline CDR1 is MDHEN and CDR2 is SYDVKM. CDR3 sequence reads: CASSSAGQGGYTF. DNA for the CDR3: TGTGCCAGCAGTTCCGCGGGTCAAGGTGGCTACACCTTC.

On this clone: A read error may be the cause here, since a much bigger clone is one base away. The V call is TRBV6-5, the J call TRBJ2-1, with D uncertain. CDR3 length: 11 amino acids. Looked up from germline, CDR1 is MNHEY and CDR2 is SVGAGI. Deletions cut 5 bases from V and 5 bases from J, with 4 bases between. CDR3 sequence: CASSRHNEQFF. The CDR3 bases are TGTGCCAGCAGTAGGCACAATGAGCAGTTCTTC.

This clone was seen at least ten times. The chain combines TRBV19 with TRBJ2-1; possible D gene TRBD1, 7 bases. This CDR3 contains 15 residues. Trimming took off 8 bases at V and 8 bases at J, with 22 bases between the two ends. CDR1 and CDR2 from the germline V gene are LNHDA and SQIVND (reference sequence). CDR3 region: CASSRSTRQGDEQFF. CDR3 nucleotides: TGTGCCAGTTCCCGATCGACTAGACAGGGCGATGAGCAGTTCTTC. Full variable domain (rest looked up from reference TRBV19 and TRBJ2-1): DGGITQSPKYLFRKEGQNVTLSCEQNLNHDAMYWYRQDPGQGLRLIYYSQIVNDFQKGDIAEGYSVSREKKESFPLTVTSAQKNPTAFYLCASSRSTRQGDEQFFGPGTRLTVL.

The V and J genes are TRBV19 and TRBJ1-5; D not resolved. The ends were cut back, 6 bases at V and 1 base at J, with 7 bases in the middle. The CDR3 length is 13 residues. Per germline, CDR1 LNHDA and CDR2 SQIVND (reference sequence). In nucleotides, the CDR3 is TGTGCCAGTAGAAGAAGAAGCAATCAGCCCCAGCATTTT. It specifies CASRRRSNQPQHF.

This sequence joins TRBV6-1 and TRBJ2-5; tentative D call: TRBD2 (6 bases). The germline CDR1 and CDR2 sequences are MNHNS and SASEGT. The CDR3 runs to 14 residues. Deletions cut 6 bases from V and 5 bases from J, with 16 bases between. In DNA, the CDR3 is TGTGCCAGCAGCGCGGGACGGAGGGCGGAGACCCAGTACTTC. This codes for CASSAGRRAETQYF.

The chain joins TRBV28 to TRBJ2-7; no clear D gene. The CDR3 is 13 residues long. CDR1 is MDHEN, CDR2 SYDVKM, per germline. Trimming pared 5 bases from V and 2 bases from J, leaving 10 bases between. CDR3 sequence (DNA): TGTGCCAGCAGTCGACCTGTTCCCTACGAGCAGTACTTC. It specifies CASSRPVPYEQYF.

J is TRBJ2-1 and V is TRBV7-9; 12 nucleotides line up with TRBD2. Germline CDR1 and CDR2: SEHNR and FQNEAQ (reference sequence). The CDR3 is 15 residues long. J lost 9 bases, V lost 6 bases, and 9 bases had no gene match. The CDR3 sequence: CASRGGLAGLGEQFF. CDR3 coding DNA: TGTGCCAGCAGAGGGGGACTAGCGGGTTTGGGTGAGCAGTTCTTC. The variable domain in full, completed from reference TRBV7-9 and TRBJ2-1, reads DTGVSQNPRHKITKRGQNVTFRCDPISEHNRLYWYRQTLGQGPEFLTYFQNEAQLEKSRLLSDRFSAERPKGSFSTLEIQRTEQGDSAMYLCASRGGLAGLGEQFFGPGTRLTVL.

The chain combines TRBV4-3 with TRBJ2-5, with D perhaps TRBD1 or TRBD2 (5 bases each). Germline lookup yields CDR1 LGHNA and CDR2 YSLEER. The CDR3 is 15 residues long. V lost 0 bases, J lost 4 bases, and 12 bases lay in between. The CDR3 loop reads CASSQDWGSTETQYF. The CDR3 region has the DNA TGCGCCAGCAGCCAAGATTGGGGGAGCACAGAGACCCAGTACTTC.

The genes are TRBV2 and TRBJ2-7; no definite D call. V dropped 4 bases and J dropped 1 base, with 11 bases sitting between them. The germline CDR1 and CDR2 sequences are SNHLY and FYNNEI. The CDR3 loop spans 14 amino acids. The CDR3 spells CASSANYLSYEQYF. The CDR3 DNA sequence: TGTGCCAGCAGTGCCAATTACTTATCCTACGAGCAGTACTTC.

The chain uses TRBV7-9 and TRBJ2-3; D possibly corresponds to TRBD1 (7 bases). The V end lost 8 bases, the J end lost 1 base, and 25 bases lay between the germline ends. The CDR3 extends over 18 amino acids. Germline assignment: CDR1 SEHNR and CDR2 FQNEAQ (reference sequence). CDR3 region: CASLSRGTADRGTDTQYF. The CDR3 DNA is TGTGCCAGCCTAAGTCGGGGGACAGCGGACCGGGGCACAGATACGCAGTATTTT.

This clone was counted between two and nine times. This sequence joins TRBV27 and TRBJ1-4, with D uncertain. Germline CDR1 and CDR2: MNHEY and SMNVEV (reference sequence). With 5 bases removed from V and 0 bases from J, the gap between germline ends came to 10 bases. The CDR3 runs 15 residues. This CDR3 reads CASSTSRSTNEKLFF. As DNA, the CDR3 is TGTGCCAGCAGTACCAGTAGATCAACTAATGAAAAACTGTTTTTT.

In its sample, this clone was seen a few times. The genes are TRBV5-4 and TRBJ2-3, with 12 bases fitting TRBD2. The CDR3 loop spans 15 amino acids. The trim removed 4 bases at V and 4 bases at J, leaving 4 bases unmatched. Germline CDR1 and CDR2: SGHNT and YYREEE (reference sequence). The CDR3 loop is CASSPSGRASDTQYF. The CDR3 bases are TGTGCCAGCAGCCCTAGCGGGAGGGCCTCAGATACGCAGTATTTT.

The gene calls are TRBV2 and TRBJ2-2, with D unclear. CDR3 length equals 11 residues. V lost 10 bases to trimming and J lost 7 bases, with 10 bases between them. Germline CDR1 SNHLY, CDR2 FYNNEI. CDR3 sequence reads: CATSYNGELFF. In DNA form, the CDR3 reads TGTGCCACCTCTTACAACGGGGAGCTGTTTTTT. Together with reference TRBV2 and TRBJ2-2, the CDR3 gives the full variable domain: EPEVTQTPSHQVTQMGQEVILRCVPISNHLYFYWYRQILGQKVEFLVSFYNNEISEKSEIFDDQFSVERPDGSNFTLKIRSTKLEDSAMYFCATSYNGELFFGEGSRLTVL.

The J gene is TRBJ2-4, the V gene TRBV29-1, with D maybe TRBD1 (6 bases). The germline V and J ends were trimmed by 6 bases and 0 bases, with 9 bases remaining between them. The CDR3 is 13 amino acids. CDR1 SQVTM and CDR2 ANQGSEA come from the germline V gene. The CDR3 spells CSVTGLAKNIQYF. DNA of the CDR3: TGCAGCGTCACAGGGTTAGCCAAAAACATTCAGTACTTC.

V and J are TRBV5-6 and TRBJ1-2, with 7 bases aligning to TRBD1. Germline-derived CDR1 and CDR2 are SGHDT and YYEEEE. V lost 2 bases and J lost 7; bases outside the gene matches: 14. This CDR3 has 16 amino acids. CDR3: CASSFTRQGVDLGYTF. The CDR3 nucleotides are TGTGCCAGCAGCTTCACTCGTCAGGGGGTCGATCTTGGCTACACCTTC.